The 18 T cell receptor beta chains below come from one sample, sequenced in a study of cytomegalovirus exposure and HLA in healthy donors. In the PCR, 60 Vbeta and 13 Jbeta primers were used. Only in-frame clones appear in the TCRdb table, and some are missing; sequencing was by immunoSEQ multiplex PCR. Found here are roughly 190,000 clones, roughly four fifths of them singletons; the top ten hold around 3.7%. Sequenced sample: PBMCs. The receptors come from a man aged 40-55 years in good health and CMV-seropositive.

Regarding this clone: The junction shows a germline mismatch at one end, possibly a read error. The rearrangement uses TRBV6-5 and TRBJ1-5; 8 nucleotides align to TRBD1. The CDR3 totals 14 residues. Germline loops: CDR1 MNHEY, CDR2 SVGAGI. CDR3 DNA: TGTGCCATCAGTGAAACAGGGGGAAATCAGCCCCAGCATTTT. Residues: CAISETGGNQPQHF.

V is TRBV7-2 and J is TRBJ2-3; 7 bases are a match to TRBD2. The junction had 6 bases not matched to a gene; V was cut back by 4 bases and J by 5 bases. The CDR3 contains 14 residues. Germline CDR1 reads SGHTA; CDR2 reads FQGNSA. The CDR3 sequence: CASSSNPGGDTQYF. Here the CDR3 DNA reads TGTGCCAGCAGCTCCAACCCGGGAGGAGATACGCAGTATTTT.

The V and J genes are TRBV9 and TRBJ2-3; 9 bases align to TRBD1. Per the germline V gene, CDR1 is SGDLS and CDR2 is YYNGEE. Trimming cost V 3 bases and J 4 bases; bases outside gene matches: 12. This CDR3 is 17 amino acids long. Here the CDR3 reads CASSAAGTGRGADTQYF. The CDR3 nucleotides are TGTGCCAGCAGCGCAGCCGGGACAGGGCGCGGCGCAGATACGCAGTATTTT.

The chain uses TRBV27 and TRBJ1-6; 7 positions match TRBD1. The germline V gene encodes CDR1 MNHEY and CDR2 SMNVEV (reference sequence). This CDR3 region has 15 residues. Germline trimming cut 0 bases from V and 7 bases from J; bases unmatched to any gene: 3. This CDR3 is CASSLSGGRNSPLHF. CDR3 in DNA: TGTGCCAGCAGTTTATCAGGGGGCCGGAATTCACCCCTCCACTTT.

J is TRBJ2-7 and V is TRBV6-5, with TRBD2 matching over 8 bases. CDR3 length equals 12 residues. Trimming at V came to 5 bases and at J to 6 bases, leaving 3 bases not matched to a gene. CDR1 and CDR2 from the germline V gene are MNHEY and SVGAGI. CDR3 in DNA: TGTGCCAGCAGTAACGGGAGGGGCGAGCAGTACTTC. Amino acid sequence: CASSNGRGEQYF.

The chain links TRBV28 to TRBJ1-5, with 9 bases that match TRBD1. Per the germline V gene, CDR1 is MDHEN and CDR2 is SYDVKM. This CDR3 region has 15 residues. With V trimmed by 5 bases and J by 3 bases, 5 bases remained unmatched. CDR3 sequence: CASSQQGADNQPQHF. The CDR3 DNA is TGTGCCAGCAGTCAACAGGGGGCAGACAATCAGCCCCAGCATTTT.

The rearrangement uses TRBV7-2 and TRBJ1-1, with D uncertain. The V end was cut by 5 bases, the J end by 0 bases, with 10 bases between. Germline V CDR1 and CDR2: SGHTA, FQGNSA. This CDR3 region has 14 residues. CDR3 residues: CASSKEFMNTEAFF. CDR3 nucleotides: TGTGCCAGCAGCAAGGAGTTCATGAACACTGAAGCTTTCTTT. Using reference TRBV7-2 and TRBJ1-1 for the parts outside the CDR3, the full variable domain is GAGVSQSPSNKVTEKGKDVELRCDPISGHTALYWYRQSLGQGLEFLIYFQGNSAPDKSGLPSDRFSAERTGGSVSTLTIQRTQQEDSAVYLCASSKEFMNTEAFFGQGTRLTVV.

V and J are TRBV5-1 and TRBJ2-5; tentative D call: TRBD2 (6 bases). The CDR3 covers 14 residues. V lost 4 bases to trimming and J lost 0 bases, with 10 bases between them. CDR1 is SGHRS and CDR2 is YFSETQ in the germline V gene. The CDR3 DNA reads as TGCGCCAGCAGCGGGGGACTGAACCAAGAGACCCAGTACTTC. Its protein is CASSGGLNQETQYF.

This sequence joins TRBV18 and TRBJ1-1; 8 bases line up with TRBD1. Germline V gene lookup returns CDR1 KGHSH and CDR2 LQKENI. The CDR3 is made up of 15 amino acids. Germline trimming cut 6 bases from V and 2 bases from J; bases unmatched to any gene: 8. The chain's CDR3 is CASSPGTGVNTEAFF. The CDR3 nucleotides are TGTGCCAGCTCTCCCGGGACAGGAGTTAACACTGAAGCTTTCTTT.

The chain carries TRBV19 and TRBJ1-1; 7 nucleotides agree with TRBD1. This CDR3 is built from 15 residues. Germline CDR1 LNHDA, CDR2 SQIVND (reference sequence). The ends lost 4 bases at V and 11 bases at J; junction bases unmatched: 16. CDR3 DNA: TGTGCCAGTAGTAGACGACAGGGTCTGGACGGTGTGGCTTTCTTT. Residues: CASSRRQGLDGVAFF.

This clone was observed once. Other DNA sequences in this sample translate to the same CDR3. The chain's CDR3 is CASSPRQGQGNTEAFF. The DNA of the CDR3 is TGTGCCAGCTCACCTAGACAGGGGCAGGGGAACACTGAAGCTTTCTTT. The chain recombines TRBV18 with TRBJ1-1; 8 nucleotides match TRBD1. This CDR3 has 16 residues. The V and J ends lost 3 bases and 1 base, in that order; junction bases with no gene match: 7. Looked up from germline, CDR1 is KGHSH and CDR2 is LQKENI. The variable domain in full, with the rest retrieved from reference TRBV18 and TRBJ1-1, is NAGVMQNPRHLVRRRGQEARLRCSPMKGHSHVYWYRQLPEEGLKFMVYLQKENIIDESGMPKERFSAEFPKEGPSILRIQQVVRGDSAAYFCASSPRQGQGNTEAFFGQGTRLTVV.

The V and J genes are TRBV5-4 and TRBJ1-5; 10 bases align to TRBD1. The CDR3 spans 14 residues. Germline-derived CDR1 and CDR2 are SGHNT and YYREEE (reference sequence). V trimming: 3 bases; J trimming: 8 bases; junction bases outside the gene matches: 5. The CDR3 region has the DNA TGTGCCAGCAGCTGGCTGGGGACAGGGGAGCCCCAGCATTTT. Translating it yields CASSWLGTGEPQHF.

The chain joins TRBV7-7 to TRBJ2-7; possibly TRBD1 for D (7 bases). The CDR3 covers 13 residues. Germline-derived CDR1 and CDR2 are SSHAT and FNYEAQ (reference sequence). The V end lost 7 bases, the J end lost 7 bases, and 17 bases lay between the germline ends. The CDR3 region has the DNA TGTGCCAGCAACCTCCGGGACAGCGGGGAGCAGTACTTC. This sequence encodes CASNLRDSGEQYF.

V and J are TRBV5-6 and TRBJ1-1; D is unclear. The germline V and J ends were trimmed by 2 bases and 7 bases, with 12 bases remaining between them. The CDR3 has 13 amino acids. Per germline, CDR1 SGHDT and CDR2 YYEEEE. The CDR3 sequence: CASSFPRGSEAFF. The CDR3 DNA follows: TGTGCCAGCAGCTTCCCTCGAGGGAGTGAAGCTTTCTTT.

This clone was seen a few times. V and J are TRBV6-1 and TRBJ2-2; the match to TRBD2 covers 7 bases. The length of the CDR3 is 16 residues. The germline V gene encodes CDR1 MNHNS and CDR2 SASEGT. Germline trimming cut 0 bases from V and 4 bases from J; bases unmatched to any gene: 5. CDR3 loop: CASSEAYRTSTGELFF. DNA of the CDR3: TGTGCCAGCAGTGAAGCTTACAGGACTAGCACCGGGGAGCTGTTTTTT.

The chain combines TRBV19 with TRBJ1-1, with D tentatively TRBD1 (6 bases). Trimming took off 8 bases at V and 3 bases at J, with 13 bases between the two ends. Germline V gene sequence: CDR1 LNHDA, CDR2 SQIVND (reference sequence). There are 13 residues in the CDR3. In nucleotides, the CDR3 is TGTGCCAGTTCCCAGGGGCCATACACTGAAGCTTTCTTT. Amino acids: CASSQGPYTEAFF.

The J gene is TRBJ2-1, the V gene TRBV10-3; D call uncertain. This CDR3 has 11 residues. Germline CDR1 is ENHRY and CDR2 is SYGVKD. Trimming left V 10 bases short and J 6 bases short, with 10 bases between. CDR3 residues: CASRGSNEQFF. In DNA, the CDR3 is TGTGCCAGTCGAGGATCCAATGAGCAGTTCTTC.

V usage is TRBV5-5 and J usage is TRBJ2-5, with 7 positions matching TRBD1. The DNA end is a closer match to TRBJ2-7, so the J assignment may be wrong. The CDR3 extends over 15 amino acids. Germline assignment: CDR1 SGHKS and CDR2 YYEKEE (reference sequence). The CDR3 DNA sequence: TGTGCCAGCAGCTTGGTGCCGACAGGGCTCTACGAGCAGTACTTC. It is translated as CASSLVPTGLYEQYF.